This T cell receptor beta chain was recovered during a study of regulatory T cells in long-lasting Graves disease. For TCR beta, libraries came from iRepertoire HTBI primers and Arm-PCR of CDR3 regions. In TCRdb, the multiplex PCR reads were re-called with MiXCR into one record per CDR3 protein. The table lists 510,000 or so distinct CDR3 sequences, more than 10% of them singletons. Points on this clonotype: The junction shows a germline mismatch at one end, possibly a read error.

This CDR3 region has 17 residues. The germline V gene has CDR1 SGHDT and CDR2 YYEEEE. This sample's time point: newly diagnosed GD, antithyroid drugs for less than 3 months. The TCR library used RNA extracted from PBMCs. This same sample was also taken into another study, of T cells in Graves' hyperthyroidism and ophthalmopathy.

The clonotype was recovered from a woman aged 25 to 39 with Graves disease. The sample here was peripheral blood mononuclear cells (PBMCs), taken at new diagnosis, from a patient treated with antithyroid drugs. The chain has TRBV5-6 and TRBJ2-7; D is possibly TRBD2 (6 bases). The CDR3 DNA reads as TGTGCCAGCAGCTTGTGGGGGGTGACATTTATCGGCTACGAGCTGTACTTC. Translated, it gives CASSLWGVTFIGYELYF.